The source of this T cell receptor (beta chain) is a study of blood T cell repertoires in COVID-19. Across the whole study: COVID-19 samples, acute and convalescent, were from the United States, Italy and Spain. From T cells, B-cell-depleted T cells, or PBMCs came the material, which was cDNA or gDNA.

As originally analysed: Estimation of nucleated cell counts relied on the amplification of reference gene primers. Clones were sequenced by immunoSEQ multiplex PCR, and TCRdb holds only the in-frame ones, with some missing. The V and J calls and clone size are taken from that table; D and trimming were inferred from the DNA. The sample has hundreds of thousands of clones; 87% are singletons. The CDR3 is 16 residues long. The V gene's germline CDR1 is MNHEY and CDR2 SMNVEV (reference sequence). Losses at the gene ends were 5 bases for V and 2 bases for J; bases not matched to a gene: 7. The rearrangement uses TRBV27 and TRBJ1-5; 9 positions match TRBD1. This TCR came from a woman aged 18-30 years who had recovered from COVID-19. The sequenced sample consisted of peripheral blood. The CDR3 reads CASSPGTGFGNQPQHF. In DNA, the CDR3 is TGTGCCAGCAGTCCCGGGACAGGGTTTGGCAATCAGCCCCAGCATTTT.